The 14 T cell receptor beta chains listed next were all sequenced from one sample in a study of blood T cell repertoires in COVID-19. Using immunoSEQ multiplex PCR, the repertoire was profiled, and TCRdb retains in-frame clones only, with some absent. The sample records 130,000 to 150,000 clones, roughly four fifths being singletons. Material: peripheral blood. These receptors came from a human donor in a cohort sampled during active COVID-19.

The chain carries TRBV5-8 and TRBJ1-2, with D possibly matching TRBD1 (5 bases). The V gene lost 0 bases and the J gene lost 4 bases, with 7 bases spanning the gap. This CDR3 spans 13 amino acids. Germline loops: CDR1 SGHTS, CDR2 YDEGEE. The CDR3 sequence is CASSLVGVYGYTF. CDR3 DNA: TGTGCCAGCAGCTTGGTAGGGGTCTATGGCTACACCTTC.

J is TRBJ2-1 and V is TRBV20-1; 11 bases are a match to TRBD2. This CDR3 contains 15 residues. In germline, CDR1 is DFQATT, CDR2 SNEGSKA (reference sequence). The V and J ends lost 3 bases and 7 bases, in that order; junction bases with no gene match: 8. CDR3 in DNA: TGCAGTGCTAGTGGGGCGCTAGCGGGGGGTAATGAGCAGTTCTTC. Translated: CSASGALAGGNEQFF.

The chain uses TRBV12-3 or TRBV12-4 and TRBJ2-4; a possible D gene is TRBD2 (5 bases). This CDR3 is built from 13 residues. V lost 5 bases and J 6 bases, leaving 11 bases between the germline ends. The CDR3 DNA follows: TGTGCCAGCAGTATCACGGGATTAAACATTCAGTACTTC. Protein product: CASSITGLNIQYF.

This sequence joins TRBV24-1 and TRBJ2-2, with D unresolved. The CDR3 covers 14 residues. Per germline, CDR1 KGHDR and CDR2 SFDVKD. The V end lost 2 bases, the J end lost 3 bases, and 6 bases lay between the germline ends. CDR3 nucleotide sequence: TGTGCCACCAGTGATTCCCGAGACACCGGGGAGCTGTTTTTT. Amino acids: CATSDSRDTGELFF.

This clone was observed a single time. The chain combines TRBV7-9 with TRBJ2-7; maybe TRBD2 (7 bases). Germline V gene sequence: CDR1 SEHNR, CDR2 FQNEAQ (reference sequence). The length of the CDR3 is 15 residues. V gave up 2 bases and J gave up 4 bases, with 15 bases separating them. CDR3 nucleotide sequence: TGTGCCAGCAGCTTACCACCGGGGGGCCCATACGAGCAGTACTTC. Translated, it gives CASSLPPGGPYEQYF.

On this clone: A read error may produce the germline difference seen at one junction end. This chain links TRBV7-7 with TRBJ1-1; 9 bases are a match to TRBD1. CDR3 length: 16 residues. The germline V gene has CDR1 SSHAT and CDR2 FNYEAQ (reference sequence). CDR3 loop: CASSPWTGDLNTEAFF. The CDR3 region has the DNA TGTGCTAGCAGCCCTTGGACAGGGGATCTGAACACTGAAGCTTTCTTT.

The V gene is TRBV19, the J gene TRBJ2-5; D not resolved. The CDR3 contains 15 residues. V lost 0 bases, J lost 8 bases, and 16 bases lay in between. Germline values: CDR1 LNHDA, CDR2 SQIVND (reference sequence). In DNA form, the CDR3 reads TGTGCCAGTAGTATAGAGGGCAGCCTCGTTGACACCCAGTACTTC. Protein sequence: CASSIEGSLVDTQYF.

V and J are TRBV3-1 (or the pseudogene TRBV3-2) and TRBJ2-3, with 8 bases matching TRBD2. Trimming took 4 bases from V and 6 from J; bases not matched to a gene: 9. Germline assignment: CDR1 LGHDT and CDR2 YNNKEL (reference sequence). CDR3 size: 15 residues. CDR3: CASSPKAGGRDTQYF. Written as DNA, the CDR3 is TGTGCCAGCAGCCCTAAGGCGGGGGGAAGGGATACGCAGTATTTT.

The chain combines TRBV11-2 with TRBJ2-7; TRBD2 matches at 16 bases. CDR3 length: 16 amino acids. Germline CDR1 is SGHAT and CDR2 is FQNNGV. V dropped 5 bases and J dropped 6; count of bases not matched to a gene: 7. The DNA for the CDR3 is TGTGCCAGCAGCCCGGGACTAGCGGGGGGGCCGGGCGAGCAGTACTTC. The encoded protein is CASSPGLAGGPGEQYF.

CDR3: CASSTLKGAEAFF. Here the CDR3 DNA reads TGTGCCAGTAGTACCTTAAAGGGGGCTGAAGCTTTCTTT. The V gene is TRBV19, the J gene TRBJ1-1, with a weak D call TRBD1 (6 bases). The V gene's germline CDR1 is LNHDA and CDR2 SQIVND (reference sequence). The CDR3 is 13 amino acids. V was pared by 4 bases and J by 6 bases, with 12 bases between.

This chain links TRBV19 with TRBJ2-7; 9 bases agree with TRBD2. CDR1 and CDR2 (germline): LNHDA, SQIVND (reference sequence). The CDR3 is 14 residues long. This chain's CDR3 is CASSRGGDSYEQYF. The CDR3 region has the DNA TGTGCTTCCAGTCGCGGGGGGGACTCCTACGAGCAGTACTTC.

This sequence joins TRBV7-6 and TRBJ1-6; 10 bases line up with TRBD1. Trimming removed 8 bases from V and 0 bases from J; junction bases left unmatched: 4. Germline values: CDR1 SGHVS, CDR2 FNYEAQ. The length of the CDR3 is 16 residues. The CDR3: CASSRDRGSYNSPLHF. DNA for the CDR3: TGTGCCAGCTCCCGGGACAGGGGCTCCTATAATTCACCCCTCCACTTT.

The CDR3 DNA reads TGTGCCAGCAGCGTGGACAGGGGCCCCGGGGAGCTGTTTTTT. This translates into CASSVDRGPGELFF. The rearrangement joins TRBV11-3 to TRBJ2-2; TRBD1 matches at 9 bases. This CDR3 spans 14 amino acids. Germline V gives CDR1 SGHNT, CDR2 YENEEA. Trimming at V came to 5 bases and at J to 6 bases, leaving 4 bases not matched to a gene.

The V and J genes are TRBV5-5 and TRBJ2-4; D remains unclear. The germline gives CDR1 SGHKS, CDR2 YYEKEE (reference sequence). Trimming took off 3 bases at V and 6 bases at J, with 13 bases between the two ends. The CDR3 covers 14 residues. The CDR3 reads CASSSGGSINIQYF. The CDR3 nucleotides read TGTGCCAGCAGCTCTGGTGGCAGTATAAACATTCAGTACTTC.